This T cell receptor (beta chain) derives from a study of T-cell reconstitution after alpha-beta-depleted transplantation in children. This clonotype was seen a handful of times. The TCRbeta library incorporated unique molecular identifiers. In TCRdb, the PCR reads were re-called with MiXCR into one record per CDR3 protein. The data hold some 500,000 distinct CDR3 sequences, with less than 35% observed a single time. The receptor comes from a human donor who donated a stem cell graft to a child with aplastic anemia. The source material was PBMCs from the stem cell graft donor, sampled from the stem cell graft.

The CDR3 nucleotides read TGTGCCAGCAGCTTAACGACGGGAACTGGGGCCAACGTCCTGACTTTC. This sequence encodes CASSLTTGTGANVLTF. The rearrangement joins TRBV7-3 to TRBJ2-6; D may be TRBD2 (5 bases). Trimming left V 0 bases short and J 2 bases short, with 8 bases between. This CDR3 is built from 16 residues. The germline V gene encodes CDR1 SGHTA and CDR2 FQGTGA.